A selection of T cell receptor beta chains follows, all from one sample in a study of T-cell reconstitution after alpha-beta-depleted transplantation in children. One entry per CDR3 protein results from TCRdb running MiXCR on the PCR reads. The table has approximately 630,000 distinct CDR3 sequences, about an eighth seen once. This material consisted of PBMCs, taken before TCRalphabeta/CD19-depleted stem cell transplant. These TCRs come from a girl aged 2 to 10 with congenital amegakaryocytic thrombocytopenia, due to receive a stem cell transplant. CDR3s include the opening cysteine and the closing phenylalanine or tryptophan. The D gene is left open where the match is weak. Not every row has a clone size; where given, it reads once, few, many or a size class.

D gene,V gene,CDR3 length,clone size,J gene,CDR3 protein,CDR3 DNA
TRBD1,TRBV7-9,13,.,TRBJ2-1,CASSDDRVYEQFF,TGTGCCAGCAGCGATGACAGGGTCTATGAGCAGTTCTTC
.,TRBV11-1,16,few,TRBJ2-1,CASSPRGAPLINEQFF,TGTGCCAGCAGCCCAAGAGGCGCGCCCCTCATAAATGAGCAGTTCTTC
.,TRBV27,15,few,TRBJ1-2,CATAIKPRQSYGYTF,TGTGCCACTGCAATAAAACCCCGACAGTCCTATGGCTACACCTTC
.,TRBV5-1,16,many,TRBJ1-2,CASSLWGGSSNYGYTF,TGCGCCAGCAGCTTGTGGGGCGGCAGTTCTAACTATGGCTACACCTTC
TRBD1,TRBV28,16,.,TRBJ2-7,CASSQRADRGSYEQYF,TGTGCCAGCAGTCAGCGGGCGGACAGGGGGTCCTACGAGCAGTACTTC
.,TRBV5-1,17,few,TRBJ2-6,CASSLGQKLSGANVLTF,TGCGCCAGCAGCTTGGGACAAAAGCTCTCTGGGGCCAACGTCCTGACTTTC
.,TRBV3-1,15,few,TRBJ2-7,CASSQDKGTKYEQYF,TGTGCCAGCAGCCAAGATAAGGGCACGAAATACGAGCAGTACTTC
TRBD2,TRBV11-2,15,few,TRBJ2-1,CASSVGLAGTNEQFF,TGTGCCAGCAGCGTTGGACTAGCGGGGACGAATGAGCAGTTCTTC
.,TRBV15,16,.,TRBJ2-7,CATSRDSENPFYEQYF,TGTGCCACCAGCAGAGATTCGGAGAACCCATTCTACGAGCAGTACTTC
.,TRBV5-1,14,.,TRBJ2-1,CASSLDSGRNEQFF,TGCGCCAGCAGCTTGGATTCGGGACGAAATGAGCAGTTCTTC
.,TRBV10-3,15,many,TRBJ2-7,CAISESRDGRDEQYF,TGTGCCATCAGTGAGTCCAGGGACGGAAGGGACGAGCAGTACTTC
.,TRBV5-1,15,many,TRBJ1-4,CASSPWGRSNEKLFF,TGCGCCAGCAGCCCGTGGGGTCGCTCTAATGAAAAACTGTTTTTT
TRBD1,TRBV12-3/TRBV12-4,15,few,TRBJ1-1,CASSYSTGVNTEAFF,TGTGCCAGCAGCTATTCGACAGGGGTGAACACTGAAGCTTTCTTT
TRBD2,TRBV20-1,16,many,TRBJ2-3,CSATTGSSGGTDTQYF,TGCAGTGCTACTACGGGATCTAGCGGGGGAACAGATACGCAGTATTTT
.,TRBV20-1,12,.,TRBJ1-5,CSASTGNQPQHF,TGCAGTGCTAGTACAGGGAATCAGCCCCAGCATTTT
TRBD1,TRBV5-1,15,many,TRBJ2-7,CASSFLTGRTYEQYF,TGCGCCAGCAGCTTTCTGACAGGGAGAACCTACGAGCAGTACTTC
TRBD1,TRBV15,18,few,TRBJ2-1,CATSRTPGQGALYNEQFF,TGTGCCACCAGCAGAACCCCGGGACAGGGGGCGTTGTACAATGAGCAGTTCTTC
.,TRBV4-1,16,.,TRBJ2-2,CASSQDGIRGTGELFF,TGCGCCAGCAGCCAAGACGGCATCAGAGGTACCGGGGAGCTGTTTTTT
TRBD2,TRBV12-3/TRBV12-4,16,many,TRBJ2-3,CASSFSTSGTTDTQYF,TGTGCCAGCAGTTTTTCGACTAGCGGGACCACAGATACGCAGTATTTT
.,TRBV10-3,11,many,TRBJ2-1,CATAYDNEQFF,TGTGCCACCGCGTACGACAATGAGCAGTTCTTC
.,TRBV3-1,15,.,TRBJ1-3,CASSRGPGGENTIYF,TGTGCCAGCAGCCGAGGACCGGGTGGGGAAAACACCATATATTTT
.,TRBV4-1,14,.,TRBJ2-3,CASSKTSPGDTQYF,TGCGCCAGCAGCAAAACCTCCCCTGGAGATACGCAGTATTTT
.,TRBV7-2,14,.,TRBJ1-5,CASSLEVVAKPQHF,TGTGCCAGCAGCTTAGAAGTTGTGGCGAAGCCCCAGCATTTT
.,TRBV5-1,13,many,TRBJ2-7,CASSLSGSNEQYF,TGCGCCAGCAGCTTGTCCGGGAGTAACGAGCAGTACTTC
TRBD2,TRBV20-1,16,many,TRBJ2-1,CSASGPASGYYNEQFF,TGCAGTGCTTCAGGACCGGCTAGCGGTTACTACAATGAGCAGTTCTTC
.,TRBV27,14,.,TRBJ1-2,CASSVTLPILGYTF,TGTGCCAGCAGTGTGACACTTCCTATCCTTGGCTACACCTTC
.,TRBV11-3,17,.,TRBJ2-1,CASSNYHDSHRADEQFF,TGTGCCAGCAGCAACTACCACGACAGTCACAGGGCCGATGAGCAGTTCTTC